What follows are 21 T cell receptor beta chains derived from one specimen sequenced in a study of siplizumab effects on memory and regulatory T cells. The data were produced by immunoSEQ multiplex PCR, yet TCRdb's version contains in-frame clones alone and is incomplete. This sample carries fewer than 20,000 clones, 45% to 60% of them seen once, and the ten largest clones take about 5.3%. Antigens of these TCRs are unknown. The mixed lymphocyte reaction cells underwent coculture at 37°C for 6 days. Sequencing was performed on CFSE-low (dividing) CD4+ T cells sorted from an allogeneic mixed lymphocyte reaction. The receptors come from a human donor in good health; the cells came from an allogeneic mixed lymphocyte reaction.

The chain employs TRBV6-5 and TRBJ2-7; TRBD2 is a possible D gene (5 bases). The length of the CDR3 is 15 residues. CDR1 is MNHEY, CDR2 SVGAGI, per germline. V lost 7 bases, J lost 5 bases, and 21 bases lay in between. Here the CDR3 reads CASISSLGVEDEQYF. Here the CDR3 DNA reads TGTGCCAGCATTTCGTCTCTGGGAGTAGAAGACGAGCAGTACTTC.

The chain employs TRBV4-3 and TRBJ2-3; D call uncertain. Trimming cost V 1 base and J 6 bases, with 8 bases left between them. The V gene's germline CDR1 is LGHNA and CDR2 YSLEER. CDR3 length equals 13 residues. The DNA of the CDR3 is TGCGCCAGCAGCCAAGGTGCCGCGGATACGCAGTATTTT. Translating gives CASSQGAADTQYF.

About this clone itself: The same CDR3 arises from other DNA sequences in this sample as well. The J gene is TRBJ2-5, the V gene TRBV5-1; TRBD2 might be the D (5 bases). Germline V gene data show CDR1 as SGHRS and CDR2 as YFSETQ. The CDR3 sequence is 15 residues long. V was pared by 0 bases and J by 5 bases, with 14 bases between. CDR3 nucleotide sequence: TGCGCCAGCAGCTTGGATGACGGACTGAAGGAGACCCAGTACTTC. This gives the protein CASSLDDGLKETQYF. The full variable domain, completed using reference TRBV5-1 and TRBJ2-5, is KAGVTQTPRYLIKTRGQQVTLSCSPISGHRSVSWYQQTPGQGLQFLFEYFSETQRNKGNFPGRFSGRQFSNSRSEMNVSTLELGDSALYLCASSLDDGLKETQYFGPGTRLLVL.

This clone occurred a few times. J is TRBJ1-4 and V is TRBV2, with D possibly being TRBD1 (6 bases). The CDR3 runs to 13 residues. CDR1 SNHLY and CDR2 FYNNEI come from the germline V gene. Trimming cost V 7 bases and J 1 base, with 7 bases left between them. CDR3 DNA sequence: TGTGCCAGCACAGGGGTAACTAATGAAAAACTGTTTTTT. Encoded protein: CASTGVTNEKLFF.

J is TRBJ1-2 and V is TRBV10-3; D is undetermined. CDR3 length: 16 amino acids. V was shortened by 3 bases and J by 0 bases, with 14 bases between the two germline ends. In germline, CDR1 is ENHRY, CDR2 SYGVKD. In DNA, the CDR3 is TGTGCCATCAGTGAAGGTCCGGCAGGCGCTAACTATGGCTACACCTTC. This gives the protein CAISEGPAGANYGYTF.

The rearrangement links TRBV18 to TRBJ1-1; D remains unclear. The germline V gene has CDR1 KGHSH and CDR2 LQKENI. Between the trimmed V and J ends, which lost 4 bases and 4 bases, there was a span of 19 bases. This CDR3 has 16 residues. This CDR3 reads CASSRNHVGIGTEAFF. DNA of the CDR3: TGTGCCAGCTCACGGAACCACGTGGGTATTGGCACTGAAGCTTTCTTT.

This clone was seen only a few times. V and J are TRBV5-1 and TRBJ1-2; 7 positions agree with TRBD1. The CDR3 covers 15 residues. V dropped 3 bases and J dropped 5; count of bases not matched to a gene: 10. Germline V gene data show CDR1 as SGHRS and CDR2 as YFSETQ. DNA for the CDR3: TGCGCCAGCAGCTACCCACACAGACAGGGTTATGGCTACACCTTC. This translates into CASSYPHRQGYGYTF.

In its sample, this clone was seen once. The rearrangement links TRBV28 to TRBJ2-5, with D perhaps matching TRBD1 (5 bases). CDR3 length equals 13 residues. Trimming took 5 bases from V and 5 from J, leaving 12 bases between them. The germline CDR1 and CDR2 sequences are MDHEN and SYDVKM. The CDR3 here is CASSIRVPETQYF. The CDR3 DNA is TGTGCCAGCAGTATCAGGGTGCCGGAGACCCAGTACTTC.

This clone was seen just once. The CDR3 spells CASSSGGRETQYF. CDR3 bases: TGTGCCAGCAGCTCGGGGGGACGAGAGACCCAGTACTTC. The chain joins TRBV11-3 to TRBJ2-5; 7 nucleotides match TRBD2. Germline CDR1 reads SGHNT; CDR2 reads YENEEA. V trimming: 4 bases; J trimming: 4 bases; junction bases outside the gene matches: 3. CDR3 size: 13 residues.

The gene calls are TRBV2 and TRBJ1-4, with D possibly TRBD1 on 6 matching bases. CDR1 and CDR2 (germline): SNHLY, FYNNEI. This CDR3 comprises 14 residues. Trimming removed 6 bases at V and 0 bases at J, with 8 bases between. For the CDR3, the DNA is TGTGCCAGCAGCCCAGGGGCAACTAATGAAAAACTGTTTTTT. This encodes CASSPGATNEKLFF.

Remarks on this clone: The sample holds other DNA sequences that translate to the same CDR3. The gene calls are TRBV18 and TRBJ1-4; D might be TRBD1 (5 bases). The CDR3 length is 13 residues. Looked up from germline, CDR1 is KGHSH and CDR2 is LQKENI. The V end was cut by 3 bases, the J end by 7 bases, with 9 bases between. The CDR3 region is CASSPGGGEKLFF. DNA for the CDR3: TGTGCCAGCTCACCCGGGGGGGGTGAAAAACTGTTTTTT. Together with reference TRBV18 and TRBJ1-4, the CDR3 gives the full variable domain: NAGVMQNPRHLVRRRGQEARLRCSPMKGHSHVYWYRQLPEEGLKFMVYLQKENIIDESGMPKERFSAEFPKEGPSILRIQQVVRGDSAAYFCASSPGGGEKLFFGSGTQLSVL.

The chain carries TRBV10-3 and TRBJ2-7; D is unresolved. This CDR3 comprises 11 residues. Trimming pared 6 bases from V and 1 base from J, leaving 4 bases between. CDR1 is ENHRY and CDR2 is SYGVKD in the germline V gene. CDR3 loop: CAIRGSYEQYF. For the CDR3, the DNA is TGTGCCATCAGGGGTTCCTACGAGCAGTACTTC.

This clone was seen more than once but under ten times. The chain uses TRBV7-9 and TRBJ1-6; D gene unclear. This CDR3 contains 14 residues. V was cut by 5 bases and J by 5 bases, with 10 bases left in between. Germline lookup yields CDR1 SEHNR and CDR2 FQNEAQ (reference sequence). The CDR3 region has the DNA TGTGCCAGCAGCCAGTCCGGGAATAATTCACCCCTCCACTTT. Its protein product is CASSQSGNNSPLHF.

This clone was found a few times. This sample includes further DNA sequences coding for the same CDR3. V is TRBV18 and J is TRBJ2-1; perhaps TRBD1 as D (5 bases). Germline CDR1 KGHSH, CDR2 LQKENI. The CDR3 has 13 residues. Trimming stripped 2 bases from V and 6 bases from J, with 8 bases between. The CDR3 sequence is CASSPGAINEQFF. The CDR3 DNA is TGTGCCAGCTCACCAGGGGCTATCAATGAGCAGTTCTTC.

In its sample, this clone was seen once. The CDR3 bases are TGTGCCAGCAGCTTCCAAGGGCCCAACACCGGGGAGCTGTTTTTT. It is translated as CASSFQGPNTGELFF. This sequence joins TRBV7-3 and TRBJ2-2; D gene unclear. The CDR3 is made up of 15 amino acids. Looked up from germline, CDR1 is SGHTA and CDR2 is FQGTGA. V gave up 3 bases and J gave up 2 bases, with 10 bases separating them.

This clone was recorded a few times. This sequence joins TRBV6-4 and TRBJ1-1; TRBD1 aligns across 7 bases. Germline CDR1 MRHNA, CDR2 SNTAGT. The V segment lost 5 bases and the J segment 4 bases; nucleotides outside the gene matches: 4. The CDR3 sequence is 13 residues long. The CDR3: CASSLTGSTEAFF. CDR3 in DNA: TGTGCCAGCAGTCTGACAGGGAGCACTGAAGCTTTCTTT.

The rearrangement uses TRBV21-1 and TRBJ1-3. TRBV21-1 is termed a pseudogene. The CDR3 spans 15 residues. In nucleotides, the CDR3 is TGTGCCAGCTTGTGTCGACGGAGCTCTGGAAACACCATATATTTT. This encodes CASLCRRSSGNTIYF.

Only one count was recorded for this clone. The CDR3 DNA reads TGTGCCAGCAGCTTAAACCGGGGATTGAGCTATGGCTACACCTTC. It is translated as CASSLNRGLSYGYTF. The rearrangement joins TRBV7-2 to TRBJ1-2; no clear D. CDR1 is SGHTA, CDR2 FQGNSA, per germline. This CDR3 is 15 amino acids long. V shed 2 bases and J shed 4 bases, with 14 bases lying between them.

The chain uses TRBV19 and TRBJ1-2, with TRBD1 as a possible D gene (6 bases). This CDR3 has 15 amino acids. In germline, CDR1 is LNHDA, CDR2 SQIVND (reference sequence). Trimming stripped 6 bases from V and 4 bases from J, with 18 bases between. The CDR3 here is CASSAPHRDFYGYTF. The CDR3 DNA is TGTGCCAGTAGCGCTCCTCACAGGGACTTCTATGGCTACACCTTC.

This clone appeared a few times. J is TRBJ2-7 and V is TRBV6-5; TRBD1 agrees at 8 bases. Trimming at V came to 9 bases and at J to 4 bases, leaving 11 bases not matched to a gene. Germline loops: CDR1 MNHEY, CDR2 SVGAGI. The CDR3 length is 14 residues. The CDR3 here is CASSRAGTGYEQYF. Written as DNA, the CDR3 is TGTGCCAGTTCTCGTGCCGGGACAGGATACGAGCAGTACTTC.

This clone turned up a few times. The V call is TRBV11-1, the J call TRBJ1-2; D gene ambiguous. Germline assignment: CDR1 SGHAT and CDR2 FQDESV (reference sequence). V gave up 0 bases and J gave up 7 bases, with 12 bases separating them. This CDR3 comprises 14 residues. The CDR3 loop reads CASSLAPQPGGYTF. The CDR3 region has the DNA TGTGCCAGCAGCTTAGCGCCCCAGCCAGGTGGCTACACCTTC.